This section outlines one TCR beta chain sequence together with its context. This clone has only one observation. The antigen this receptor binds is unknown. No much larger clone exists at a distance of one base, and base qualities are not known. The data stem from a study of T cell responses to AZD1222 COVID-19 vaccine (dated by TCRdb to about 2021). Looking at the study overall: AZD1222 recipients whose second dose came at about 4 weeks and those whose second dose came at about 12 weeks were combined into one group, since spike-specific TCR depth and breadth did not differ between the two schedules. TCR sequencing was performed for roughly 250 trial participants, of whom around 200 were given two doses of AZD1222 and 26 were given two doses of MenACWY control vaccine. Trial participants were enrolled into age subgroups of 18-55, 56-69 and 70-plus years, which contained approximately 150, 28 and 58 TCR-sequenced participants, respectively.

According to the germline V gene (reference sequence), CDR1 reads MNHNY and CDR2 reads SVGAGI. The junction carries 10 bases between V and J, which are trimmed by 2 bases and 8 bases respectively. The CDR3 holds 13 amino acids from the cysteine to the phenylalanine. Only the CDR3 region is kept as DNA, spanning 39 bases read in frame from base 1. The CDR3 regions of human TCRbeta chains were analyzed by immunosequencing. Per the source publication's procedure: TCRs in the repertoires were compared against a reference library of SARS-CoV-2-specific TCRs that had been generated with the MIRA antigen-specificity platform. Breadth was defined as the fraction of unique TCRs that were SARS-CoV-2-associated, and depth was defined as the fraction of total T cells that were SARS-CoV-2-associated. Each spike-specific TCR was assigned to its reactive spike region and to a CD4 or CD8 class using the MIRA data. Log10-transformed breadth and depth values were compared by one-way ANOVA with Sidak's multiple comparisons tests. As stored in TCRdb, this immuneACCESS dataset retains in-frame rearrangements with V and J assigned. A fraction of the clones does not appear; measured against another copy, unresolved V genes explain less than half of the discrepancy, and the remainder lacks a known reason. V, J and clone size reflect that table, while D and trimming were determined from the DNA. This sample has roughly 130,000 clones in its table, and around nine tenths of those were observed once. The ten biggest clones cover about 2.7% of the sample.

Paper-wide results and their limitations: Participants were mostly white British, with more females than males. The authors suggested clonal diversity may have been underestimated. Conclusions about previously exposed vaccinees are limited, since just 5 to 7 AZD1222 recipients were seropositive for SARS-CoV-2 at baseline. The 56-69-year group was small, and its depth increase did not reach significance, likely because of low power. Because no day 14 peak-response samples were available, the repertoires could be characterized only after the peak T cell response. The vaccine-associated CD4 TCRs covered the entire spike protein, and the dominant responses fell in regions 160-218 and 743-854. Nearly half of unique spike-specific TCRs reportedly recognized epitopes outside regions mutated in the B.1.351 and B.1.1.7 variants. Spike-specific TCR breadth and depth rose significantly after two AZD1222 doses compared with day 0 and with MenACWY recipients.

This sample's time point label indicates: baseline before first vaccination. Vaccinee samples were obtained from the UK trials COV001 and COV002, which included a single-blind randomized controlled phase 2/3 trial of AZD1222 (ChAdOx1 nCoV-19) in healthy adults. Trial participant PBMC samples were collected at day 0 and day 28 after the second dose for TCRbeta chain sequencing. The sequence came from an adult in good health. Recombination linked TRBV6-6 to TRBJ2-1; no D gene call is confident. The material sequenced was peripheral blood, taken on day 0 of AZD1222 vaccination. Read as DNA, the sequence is TGTGCCAGCAGTTACCCGGTCCGCGATGAGCAGTTCTTC. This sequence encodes CASSYPVRDEQFF.